Included here is one TCR beta chain sequence, with context. Per germline, CDR1 KGHSH and CDR2 LQKENI. This CDR3 spans 14 amino acids. With 3 bases removed from V and 6 bases from J, the gap between germline ends came to 9 bases. Categorization into cohorts depended on clinical history that participants reported. Only in-frame clones appear in the TCRdb table, and some are missing; sequencing was by immunoSEQ multiplex PCR. The table shows about 130,000 clones, with approximately 83% occurring only once. The data belong to a study of blood T cell repertoires in COVID-19. V gene TRBV18 combines with J gene TRBJ1-6; a weak D match, TRBD1 (5 bases). The sequence was obtained from a middle-aged man who had recovered from COVID-19. The material sequenced was PBMCs or T cells enriched from blood (not recorded which). In DNA, the CDR3 is TGTGCCAGCTCACCGGGCAGGGTTAATTCACCCCTCCACTTT. Encoded protein: CASSPGRVNSPLHF.